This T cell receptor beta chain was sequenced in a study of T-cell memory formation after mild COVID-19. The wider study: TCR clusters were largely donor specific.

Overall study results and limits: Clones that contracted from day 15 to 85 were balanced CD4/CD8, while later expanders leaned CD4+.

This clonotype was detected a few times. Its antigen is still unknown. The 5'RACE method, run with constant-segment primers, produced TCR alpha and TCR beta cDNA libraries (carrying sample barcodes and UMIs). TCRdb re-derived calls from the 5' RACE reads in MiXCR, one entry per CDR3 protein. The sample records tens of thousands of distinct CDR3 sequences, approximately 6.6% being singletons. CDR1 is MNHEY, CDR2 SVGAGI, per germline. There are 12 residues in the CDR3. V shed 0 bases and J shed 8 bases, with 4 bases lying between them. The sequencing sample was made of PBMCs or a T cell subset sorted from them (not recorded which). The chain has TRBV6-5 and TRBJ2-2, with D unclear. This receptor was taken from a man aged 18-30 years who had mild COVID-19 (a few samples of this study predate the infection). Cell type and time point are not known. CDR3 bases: TGTGCCAGCAGTTACTCGTTTGGGGAGCTGTTTTTT. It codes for CASSYSFGELFF.